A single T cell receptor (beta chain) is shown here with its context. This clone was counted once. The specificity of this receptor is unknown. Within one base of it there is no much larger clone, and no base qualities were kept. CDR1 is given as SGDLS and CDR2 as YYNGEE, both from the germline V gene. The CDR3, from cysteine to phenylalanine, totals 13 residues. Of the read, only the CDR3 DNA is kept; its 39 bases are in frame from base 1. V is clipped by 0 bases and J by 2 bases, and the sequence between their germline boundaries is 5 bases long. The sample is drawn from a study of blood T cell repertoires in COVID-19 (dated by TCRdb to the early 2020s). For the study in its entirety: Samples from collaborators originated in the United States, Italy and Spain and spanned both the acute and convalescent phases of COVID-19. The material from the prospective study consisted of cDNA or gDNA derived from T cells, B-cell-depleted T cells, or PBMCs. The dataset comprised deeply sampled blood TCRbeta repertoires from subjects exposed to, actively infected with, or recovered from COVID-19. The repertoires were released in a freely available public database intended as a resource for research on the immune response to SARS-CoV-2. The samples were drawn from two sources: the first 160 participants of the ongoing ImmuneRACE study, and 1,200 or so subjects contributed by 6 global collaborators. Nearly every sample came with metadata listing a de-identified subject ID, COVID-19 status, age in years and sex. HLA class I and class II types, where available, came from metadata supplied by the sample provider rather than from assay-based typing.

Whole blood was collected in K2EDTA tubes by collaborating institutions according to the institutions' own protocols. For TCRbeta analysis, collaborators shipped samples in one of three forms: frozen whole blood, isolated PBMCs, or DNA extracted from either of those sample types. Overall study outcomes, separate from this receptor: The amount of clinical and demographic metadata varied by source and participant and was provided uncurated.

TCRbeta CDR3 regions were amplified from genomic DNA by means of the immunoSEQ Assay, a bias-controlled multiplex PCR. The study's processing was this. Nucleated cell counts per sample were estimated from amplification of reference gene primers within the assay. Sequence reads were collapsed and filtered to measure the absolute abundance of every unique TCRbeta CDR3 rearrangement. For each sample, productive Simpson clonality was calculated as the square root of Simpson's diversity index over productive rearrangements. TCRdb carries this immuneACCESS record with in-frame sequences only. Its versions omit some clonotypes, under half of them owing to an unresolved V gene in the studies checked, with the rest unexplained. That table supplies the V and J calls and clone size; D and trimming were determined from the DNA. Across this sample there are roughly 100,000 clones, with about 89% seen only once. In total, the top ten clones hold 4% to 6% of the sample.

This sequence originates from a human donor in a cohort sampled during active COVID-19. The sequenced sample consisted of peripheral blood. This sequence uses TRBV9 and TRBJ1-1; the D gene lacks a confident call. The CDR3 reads CASSVAVNTEAFF. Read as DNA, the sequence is TGTGCCAGCAGCGTAGCGGTCAACACTGAAGCTTTCTTT. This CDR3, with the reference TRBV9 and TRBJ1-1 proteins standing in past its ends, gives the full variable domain DSGVTQTPKHLITATGQRVTLRCSPRSGDLSVYWYQQSLDQGLQFLIQYYNGEERAKGNILERFSAQQFPDLHSELNLSSLELGDSALYFCASSVAVNTEAFFGQGTRLTVV.